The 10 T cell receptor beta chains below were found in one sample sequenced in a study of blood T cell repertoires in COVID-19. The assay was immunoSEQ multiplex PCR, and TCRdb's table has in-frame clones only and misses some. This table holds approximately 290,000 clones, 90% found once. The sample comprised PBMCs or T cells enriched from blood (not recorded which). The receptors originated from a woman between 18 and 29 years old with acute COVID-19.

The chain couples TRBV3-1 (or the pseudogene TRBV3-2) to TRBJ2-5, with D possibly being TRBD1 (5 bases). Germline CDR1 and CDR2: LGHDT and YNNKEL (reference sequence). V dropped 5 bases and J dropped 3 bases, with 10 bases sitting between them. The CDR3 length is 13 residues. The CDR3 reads CASSRRGEETQYF. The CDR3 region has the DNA TGTGCCAGCAGCAGAAGGGGTGAAGAGACCCAGTACTTC.

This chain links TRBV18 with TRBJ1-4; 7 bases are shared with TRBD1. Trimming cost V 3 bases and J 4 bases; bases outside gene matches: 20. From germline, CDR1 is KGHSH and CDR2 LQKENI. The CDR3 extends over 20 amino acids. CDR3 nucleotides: TGTGCCAGCTCACCGGCCAACTACAGGGGCTCACTTGTCGGTAATGAAAAACTGTTTTTT. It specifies CASSPANYRGSLVGNEKLFF.

The CDR3: CASSFPTRDRGYSNQPQHF. DNA for the CDR3: TGTGCCAGCAGTTTCCCTACCCGGGATCGGGGTTATAGCAATCAGCCCCAGCATTTT. The chain links TRBV28 to TRBJ1-5; no definite D call. V shed 3 bases and J shed 0 bases, with 21 bases lying between them. There are 19 residues in the CDR3. Per germline, CDR1 MDHEN and CDR2 SYDVKM.

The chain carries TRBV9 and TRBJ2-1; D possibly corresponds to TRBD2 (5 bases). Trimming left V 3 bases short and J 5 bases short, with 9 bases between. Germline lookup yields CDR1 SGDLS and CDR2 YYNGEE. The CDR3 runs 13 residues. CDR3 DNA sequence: TGTGCCAGCAGCGGTTTCGGGAACAATGAGCAGTTCTTC. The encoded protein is CASSGFGNNEQFF.

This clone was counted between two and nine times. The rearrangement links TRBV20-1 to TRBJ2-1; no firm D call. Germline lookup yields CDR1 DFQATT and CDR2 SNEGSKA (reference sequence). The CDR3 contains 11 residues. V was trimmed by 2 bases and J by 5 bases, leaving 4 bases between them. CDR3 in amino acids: CSARPDNEQFF. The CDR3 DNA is TGCAGTGCTAGACCCGACAATGAGCAGTTCTTC.

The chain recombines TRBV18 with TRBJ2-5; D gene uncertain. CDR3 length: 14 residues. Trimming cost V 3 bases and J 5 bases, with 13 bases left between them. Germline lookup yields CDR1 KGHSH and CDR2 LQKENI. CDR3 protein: CASSPAASAETQYF. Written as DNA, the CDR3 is TGTGCCAGCTCACCGGCGGCATCGGCCGAGACCCAGTACTTC.

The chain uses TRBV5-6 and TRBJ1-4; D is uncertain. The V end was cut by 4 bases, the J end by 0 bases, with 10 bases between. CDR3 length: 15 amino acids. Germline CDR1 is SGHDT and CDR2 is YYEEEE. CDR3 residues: CASSPSDATNEKLFF. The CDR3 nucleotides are TGTGCCAGCAGCCCCTCAGATGCAACTAATGAAAAACTGTTTTTT. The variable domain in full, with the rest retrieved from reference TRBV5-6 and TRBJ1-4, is DAGVTQSPTHLIKTRGQQVTLRCSPKSGHDTVSWYQQALGQGPQFIFQYYEEEERQRGNFPDRFSGHQFPNYSSELNVNALLLGDSALYLCASSPSDATNEKLFFGSGTQLSVL.

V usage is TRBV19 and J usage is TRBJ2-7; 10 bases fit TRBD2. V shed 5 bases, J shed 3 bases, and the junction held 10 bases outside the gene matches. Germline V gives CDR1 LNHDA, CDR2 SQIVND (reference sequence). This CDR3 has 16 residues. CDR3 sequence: CASSLAGGVKVYEQYF. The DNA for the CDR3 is TGTGCCAGTAGTTTAGCGGGAGGAGTTAAGGTCTACGAGCAGTACTTC.

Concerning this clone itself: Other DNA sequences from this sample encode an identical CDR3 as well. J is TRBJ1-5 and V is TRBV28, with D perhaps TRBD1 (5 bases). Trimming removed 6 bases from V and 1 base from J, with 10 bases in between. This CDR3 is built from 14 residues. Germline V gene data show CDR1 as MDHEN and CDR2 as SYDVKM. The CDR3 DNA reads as TGTGCCAGCAGCCCCGGGGGAAGCAATCAGCCCCAGCATTTT. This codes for CASSPGGSNQPQHF.

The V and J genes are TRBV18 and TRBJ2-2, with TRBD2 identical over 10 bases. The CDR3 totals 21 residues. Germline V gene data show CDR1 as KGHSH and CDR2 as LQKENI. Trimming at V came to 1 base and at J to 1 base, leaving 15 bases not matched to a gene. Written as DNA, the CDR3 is TGTGCCAGCTCACCACTCCAGGTAGCGGGAGGCCGTCTTAAGAACACCGGGGAGCTGTTTTTT. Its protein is CASSPLQVAGGRLKNTGELFF.